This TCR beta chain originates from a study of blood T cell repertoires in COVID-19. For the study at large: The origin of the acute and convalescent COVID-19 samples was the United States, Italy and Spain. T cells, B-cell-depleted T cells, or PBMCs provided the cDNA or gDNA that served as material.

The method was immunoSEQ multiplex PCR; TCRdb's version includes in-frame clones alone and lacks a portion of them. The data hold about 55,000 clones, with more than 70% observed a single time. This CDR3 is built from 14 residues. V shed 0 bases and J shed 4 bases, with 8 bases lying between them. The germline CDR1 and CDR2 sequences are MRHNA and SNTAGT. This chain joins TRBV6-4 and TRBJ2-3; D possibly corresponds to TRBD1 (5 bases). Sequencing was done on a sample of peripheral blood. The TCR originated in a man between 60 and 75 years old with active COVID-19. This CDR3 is CASSDSAGPDTQYF. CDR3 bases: TGTGCCAGCAGTGACTCAGCAGGGCCAGATACGCAGTATTTT.